This TCR beta chain comes out of a study of blood T cell repertoires in COVID-19. The CDR3 extends over 13 amino acids. Trimming took off 2 bases at V and 5 bases at J, with 10 bases between the two ends. In germline, CDR1 is SGHRS, CDR2 YFSETQ. Some clones are missing from TCRdb's copy, which holds only in-frame ones; the method was immunoSEQ multiplex PCR. The sample lists 100,000 to 150,000 clones; roughly nine tenths were seen once. V is TRBV5-1 and J is TRBJ1-1; D ambiguous. The TCR originated in a man in his 70s who had recovered from COVID-19. The sequenced sample was peripheral blood. The CDR3, as DNA: TGCGCCAGCAGCTTTTGGAGGGAGACTGAAGCTTTCTTT. Amino acid sequence: CASSFWRETEAFF.